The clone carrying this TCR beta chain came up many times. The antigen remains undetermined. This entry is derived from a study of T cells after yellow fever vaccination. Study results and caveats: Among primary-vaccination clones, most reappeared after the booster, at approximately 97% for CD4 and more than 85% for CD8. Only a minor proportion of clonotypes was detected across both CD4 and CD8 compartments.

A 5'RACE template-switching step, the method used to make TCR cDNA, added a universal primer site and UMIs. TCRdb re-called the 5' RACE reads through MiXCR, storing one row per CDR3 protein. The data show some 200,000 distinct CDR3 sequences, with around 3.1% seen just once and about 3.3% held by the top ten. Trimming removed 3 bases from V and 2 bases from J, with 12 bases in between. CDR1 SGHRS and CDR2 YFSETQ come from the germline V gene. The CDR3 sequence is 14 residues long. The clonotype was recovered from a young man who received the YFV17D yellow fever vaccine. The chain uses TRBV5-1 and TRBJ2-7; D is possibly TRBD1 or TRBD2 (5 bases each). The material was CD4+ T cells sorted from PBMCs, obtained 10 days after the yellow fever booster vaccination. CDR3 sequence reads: CASSSAGTPYEQYF. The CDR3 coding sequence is TGCGCCAGCAGCTCCGCCGGGACGCCCTACGAGCAGTACTTC.